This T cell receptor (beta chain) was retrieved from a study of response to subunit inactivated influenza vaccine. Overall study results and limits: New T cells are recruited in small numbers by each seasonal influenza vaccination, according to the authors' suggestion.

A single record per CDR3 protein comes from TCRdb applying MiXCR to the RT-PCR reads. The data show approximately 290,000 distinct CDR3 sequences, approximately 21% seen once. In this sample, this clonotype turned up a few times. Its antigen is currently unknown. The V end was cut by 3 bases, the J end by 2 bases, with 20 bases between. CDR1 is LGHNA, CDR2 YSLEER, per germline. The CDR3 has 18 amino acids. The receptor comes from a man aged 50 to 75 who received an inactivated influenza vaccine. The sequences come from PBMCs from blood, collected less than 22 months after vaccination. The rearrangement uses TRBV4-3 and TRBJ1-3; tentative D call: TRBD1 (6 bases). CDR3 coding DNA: TGCGCCAGCAGCCAGGAAGTTAGCTTGACAGGCGCTGGAAACACCATATATTTT. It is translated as CASSQEVSLTGAGNTIYF.